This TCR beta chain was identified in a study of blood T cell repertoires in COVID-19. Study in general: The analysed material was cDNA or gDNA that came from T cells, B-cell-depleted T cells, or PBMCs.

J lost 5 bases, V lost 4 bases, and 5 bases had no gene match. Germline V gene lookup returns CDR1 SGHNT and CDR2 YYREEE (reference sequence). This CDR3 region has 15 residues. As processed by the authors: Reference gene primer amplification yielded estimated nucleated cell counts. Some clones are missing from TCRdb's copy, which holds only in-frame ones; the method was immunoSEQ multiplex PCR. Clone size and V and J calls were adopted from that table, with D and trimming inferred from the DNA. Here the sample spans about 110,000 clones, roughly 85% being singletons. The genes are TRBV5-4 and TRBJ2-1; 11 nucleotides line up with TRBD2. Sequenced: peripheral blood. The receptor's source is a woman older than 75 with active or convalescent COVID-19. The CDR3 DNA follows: TGTGCCAGCAGCCAACTAGCGGGAGTTGACAATGAGCAGTTCTTC. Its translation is CASSQLAGVDNEQFF.